This T cell receptor (beta chain) was documented in a study of blood T cell repertoires in COVID-19. Overall study: In each case, the material was cDNA or gDNA derived from T cells, B-cell-depleted T cells, or PBMCs.

Germline V gives CDR1 SQVTM, CDR2 ANQGSEA. CDR3 length: 15 amino acids. Trimming took 6 bases from V and 0 from J; bases not matched to a gene: 8. As originally analysed: Reference gene primer amplification gave estimated nucleated cell counts. Using immunoSEQ multiplex PCR, the repertoire was profiled, and TCRdb retains in-frame clones only, with some absent. The V and J calls and clone size come from that table; D and trimming were worked out from the DNA. The table shows 200,000 to 250,000 clones, with about four fifths occurring only once. The clonotype was recovered from an older woman with acute or convalescent COVID-19. The V gene is TRBV29-1, the J gene TRBJ1-5; 7 bases line up with TRBD1. The sample consisted of peripheral blood. The CDR3, as DNA: TGCAGCGTGGCCGATACAGGGGATAGCAATCAGCCCCAGCATTTT. Its translation: CSVADTGDSNQPQHF.